These 25 T cell receptor beta chains originate from one sample sequenced in a study of blood T cells in healthy people across ages. A sample-barcoded 5' primer and a J-beta primer mix were used in a second PCR of roughly 6 to 11 cycles. TCRdb ran MiXCR on the 5' RACE reads and lists one entry per CDR3 protein. The data show around 800,000 distinct CDR3 sequences, under 45% seen once. The sequenced material came from blood. These receptors were taken from a man between 60 and 75 years old in good health.

This sequence joins TRBV5-1 and TRBJ2-1; TRBD2 aligns across 9 bases. Germline V gene data show CDR1 as SGHRS and CDR2 as YFSETQ. This CDR3 is 15 amino acids long. J gave up 4 bases and V 4 bases, and 6 bases lay outside the gene matches. The CDR3 protein is CASSAGLAPYNEQFF. DNA of the CDR3: TGCGCCAGCAGCGCGGGACTAGCTCCATACAATGAGCAGTTCTTC.

This chain uses TRBV6-6 with TRBJ1-2, with 8 bases lining up with TRBD1. Trimming took 8 bases from V and 7 from J; bases not matched to a gene: 12. The CDR3 length is 14 residues. CDR1 is MNHNY, CDR2 SVGAGI, per germline (reference sequence). CDR3 in DNA: TGTGCCAGCGGGACAGGTTCTTCTATGGGTGGCTACACCTTC. Translating it yields CASGTGSSMGGYTF.

V gene TRBV7-2 combines with J gene TRBJ2-3; weak D call: TRBD2 (6 bases). V lost 8 bases and J lost 1, with 16 bases in between. Germline V lookup: CDR1 SGHTA, CDR2 FQGNSA. This CDR3 region has 15 residues. CDR3 region: CASGGRGDRTDTQYF. The CDR3 DNA is TGTGCCAGCGGGGGGAGAGGGGATCGCACAGATACGCAGTATTTT.

This chain connects TRBV29-1 to TRBJ2-2; possibly TRBD1 for D (6 bases). The germline V gene encodes CDR1 SQVTM and CDR2 ANQGSEA. Trimming removed 6 bases at V and 7 bases at J, with 18 bases between. The CDR3 is made up of 14 amino acids. CDR3 sequence reads: CSVQRYQGGGELFF. CDR3 DNA sequence: TGCAGCGTCCAGCGATACCAAGGGGGCGGGGAGCTGTTTTTT.

This chain joins TRBV7-9 and TRBJ2-6, with D perhaps being TRBD1 or TRBD2 (5 bases each). CDR1 is SEHNR, CDR2 FQNEAQ, per germline (reference sequence). This CDR3 is built from 17 residues. Trimming took 2 bases from V and 0 from J, leaving 11 bases between them. The CDR3: CASSLTGPSSGANVLTF. DNA of the CDR3: TGTGCCAGCAGCTTAACGGGGCCATCCTCTGGGGCCAACGTCCTGACTTTC.

The CDR3 here is CASSATGGGFYNEQFF. CDR3 sequence (DNA): TGTGCCAGCAGCGCAACAGGAGGGGGATTTTACAATGAGCAGTTCTTC. The gene calls are TRBV9 and TRBJ2-1; D may correspond to TRBD1 or TRBD2 (6 bases each). CDR1 and CDR2 (germline): SGDLS, YYNGEE. The V and J ends lost 3 bases and 4 bases respectively, with 17 bases between them. The CDR3 is made up of 16 amino acids. Full variable domain (rest looked up from reference TRBV9 and TRBJ2-1): DSGVTQTPKHLITATGQRVTLRCSPRSGDLSVYWYQQSLDQGLQFLIQYYNGEERAKGNILERFSAQQFPDLHSELNLSSLELGDSALYFCASSATGGGFYNEQFFGPGTRLTVL.

The V call is TRBV28, the J call TRBJ2-1; the D gene is possibly TRBD2 (5 bases). Between the trimmed V and J ends, which lost 4 bases and 3 bases, there was a span of 16 bases. Germline assignment: CDR1 MDHEN and CDR2 SYDVKM. The CDR3 covers 16 residues. The chain's CDR3 is CASSSSEVGVYNEQFF. The CDR3, as DNA: TGTGCCAGCAGTTCATCGGAGGTTGGCGTCTACAATGAGCAGTTCTTC.

The chain employs TRBV29-1 and TRBJ2-1; D may be TRBD1 (5 bases). From germline, CDR1 is SQVTM and CDR2 ANQGSEA. Trimming took off 7 bases at V and 3 bases at J, with 10 bases between the two ends. This CDR3 is 12 amino acids long. In DNA form, the CDR3 reads TGCAGCGGACAGAACAACTACAATGAGCAGTTCTTC. Its translation is CSGQNNYNEQFF.

Here the CDR3 DNA reads TGTGCCAGCAGCCCAATAGCGGGGGAGGCGCCAGATACGCAGTATTTT. It yields the protein CASSPIAGEAPDTQYF. V gene TRBV7-2 combines with J gene TRBJ2-3, with 9 bases aligning to TRBD2. V lost 5 bases and J lost 4; bases outside the gene matches: 10. The CDR3 covers 16 residues. Germline V gene lookup returns CDR1 SGHTA and CDR2 FQGNSA. Supplemented by reference TRBV7-2 and TRBJ2-3, the full variable domain reads GAGVSQSPSNKVTEKGKDVELRCDPISGHTALYWYRQSLGQGLEFLIYFQGNSAPDKSGLPSDRFSAERTGGSVSTLTIQRTQQEDSAVYLCASSPIAGEAPDTQYFGPGTRLTVL.

The genes are TRBV20-1 and TRBJ2-1, with D perhaps TRBD2 (6 bases). V was cut by 0 bases and J by 3 bases, with 12 bases left in between. The germline gives CDR1 DFQATT, CDR2 SNEGSKA (reference sequence). The CDR3 is 15 amino acids. CDR3 sequence reads: CSAREGGKIYNEQFF. CDR3 coding DNA: TGCAGTGCTAGAGAGGGCGGGAAGATCTACAATGAGCAGTTCTTC.

The chain joins TRBV6-5 to TRBJ2-1; 11 nucleotides line up with TRBD2. The CDR3 has 16 amino acids. Unmatched junction bases numbered 5, after V lost 0 bases and J lost 7 bases. Per the germline V gene, CDR1 is MNHEY and CDR2 is SVGAGI. This chain's CDR3 is CASSYSLLAGGNEQFF. The DNA for the CDR3 is TGTGCCAGCAGTTACTCCCTGCTAGCGGGGGGTAATGAGCAGTTCTTC.

The J gene is TRBJ2-7, the V gene TRBV7-8, with 7 bases fitting TRBD2. Germline CDR1 is SGHVS and CDR2 is FQNEAQ. The V gene end was trimmed by 5 bases and the J gene end by 4 bases; junction bases not matched to a gene: 11. This CDR3 spans 15 amino acids. CDR3 amino acids: CASSQRGMKGYEQYF. As DNA, the CDR3 is TGTGCCAGCAGCCAGCGGGGCATGAAGGGGTACGAGCAGTACTTC.

The rearrangement uses TRBV20-1 and TRBJ1-2; TRBD1 matches at 9 bases. Trimming at V came to 6 bases and at J to 1 base, leaving 6 bases not matched to a gene. Germline V gives CDR1 DFQATT, CDR2 SNEGSKA (reference sequence). This CDR3 contains 14 residues. CDR3 amino acids: CSARDREGNYGYTF. Here the CDR3 DNA reads TGCAGTGCCCGGGACAGGGAGGGTAACTATGGCTACACCTTC.

This clonotype has a single count. This chain links TRBV18 with TRBJ1-1, with 7 bases identical to TRBD1. Germline CDR1 reads KGHSH; CDR2 reads LQKENI. Trimming removed 1 base from V and 11 bases from J; junction bases left unmatched: 10. The CDR3 is 14 amino acids. The CDR3 nucleotides read TGTGCCAGCTCACCACTACCCCATCAGGGGGATGCTTTCTTT. Protein: CASSPLPHQGDAFF.

V is TRBV12-3 or TRBV12-4 and J is TRBJ1-5, with 7 nucleotides matching TRBD1. The CDR3 length is 15 residues. V gave up 6 bases and J gave up 0 bases; unmatched junction bases: 5. The CDR3 nucleotides read TGTGCCAGCAGGAGGACAGGTAATAGCAATCAGCCCCAGCATTTT. Its protein product is CASRRTGNSNQPQHF.

About this clonotype: The junction and the germline gene differ at one end; a read error may be behind it. This chain connects TRBV7-7 to TRBJ2-4; D perhaps matches TRBD2 (5 bases). The J call is uncertain, as TRBJ2-5 better fits the DNA end. CDR1 is SSHAT, CDR2 FNYEAQ, per germline (reference sequence). This CDR3 is built from 16 residues. CDR3 in amino acids: CASSLASGRIQETQYF. CDR3 DNA sequence: TGTGCTAGCAGCTTAGCGAGTGGAAGGATCCAAGAGACCCAGTACTTC.

In DNA form, the CDR3 reads TGCAGTGCTCTCGTCCGGGAAAATTCACCCCTCCACTTT. It specifies CSALVRENSPLHF. The J gene is TRBJ1-6, the V gene TRBV20-1; no firm D call. Germline lookup yields CDR1 DFQATT and CDR2 SNEGSKA (reference sequence). This CDR3 is 13 amino acids long. The germline V and J ends were trimmed by 5 bases and 7 bases, with 12 bases remaining between them.

The chain combines TRBV7-9 with TRBJ2-1, with TRBD2 matching over 7 bases. The germline gives CDR1 SEHNR, CDR2 FQNEAQ (reference sequence). The CDR3 spans 19 residues. The V and J ends lost 5 bases and 6 bases, in that order; junction bases with no gene match: 22. The CDR3 loop is CASSPDRVTGTMGFNEQFF. In nucleotides, the CDR3 is TGTGCCAGCAGCCCCGACCGGGTTACGGGGACTATGGGATTCAATGAGCAGTTCTTC.

This rearrangement joins TRBV2 to TRBJ2-3; D might be TRBD1 (5 bases). Trimming removed 0 bases from V and 3 bases from J, with 7 bases in between. Germline V gene sequence: CDR1 SNHLY, CDR2 FYNNEI. This CDR3 is 14 amino acids long. The CDR3 coding sequence is TGTGCCAGCAGTGAAGCCAGGGTAACAGATACGCAGTATTTT. It codes for CASSEARVTDTQYF.

The chain combines TRBV20-1 with TRBJ1-1, with 7 positions matching TRBD1. The CDR3 has 14 amino acids. CDR1 is DFQATT, CDR2 SNEGSKA, per germline (reference sequence). Trimming took 3 bases from V and 1 from J; bases not matched to a gene: 5. The CDR3 here is CSASKGAWNTEAFF. DNA for the CDR3: TGCAGTGCTAGCAAGGGGGCCTGGAACACTGAAGCTTTCTTT.

This chain joins TRBV30 and TRBJ2-4; 9 bases map to TRBD1. Trimming took 1 base from V and 13 from J; bases not matched to a gene: 8. Germline V gives CDR1 GTSNPN, CDR2 SVGIG (reference sequence). The CDR3 is 13 amino acids. The CDR3 reads CAWSDRGRREQYF. CDR3 sequence (DNA): TGTGCCTGGAGTGACAGGGGGCGCAGGGAGCAGTACTTC. Combining the CDR3 with reference TRBV30 and TRBJ2-4 gives the whole variable domain SQTIHQWPATLVQPVGSPLSLECTVEGTSNPNLYWYRQAAGRGLQLLFYSVGIGQISSEVPQNLSASRPQDRQFILSSKKLLLSDSGFYLCAWSDRGRREQYFGAGTRLSVL.

V is TRBV27 and J is TRBJ2-1, with TRBD2 identical over 8 bases. This CDR3 has 14 amino acids. Germline trimming cut 9 bases from V and 5 bases from J; bases unmatched to any gene: 9. Germline V gene sequence: CDR1 MNHEY, CDR2 SMNVEV (reference sequence). The CDR3 loop reads CASKGLVNDNEQFF. In nucleotides, the CDR3 is TGTGCCAGTAAGGGACTAGTAAATGACAATGAGCAGTTCTTC.

V is TRBV4-1 and J is TRBJ2-3; D assignment may be TRBD1 or TRBD2 (6 bases each). This CDR3 comprises 16 residues. Trimming took off 2 bases at V and 3 bases at J, with 15 bases between the two ends. The germline CDR1 and CDR2 sequences are MGHRA and YSYEKL. CDR3 bases: TGCGCCAGCAGCCAACCGGGGGCAAAACCGACAGATACGCAGTATTTT. Its protein product is CASSQPGAKPTDTQYF.

The genes are TRBV7-9 and TRBJ1-3; no reliable D call. This CDR3 is 15 amino acids long. The germline gives CDR1 SEHNR, CDR2 FQNEAQ (reference sequence). V shed 3 bases and J shed 4 bases, with 13 bases lying between them. The DNA for the CDR3 is TGTGCCAGCAGCTTTTTTGAGAGGTCGGGAAACACCATATATTTT. Translating it yields CASSFFERSGNTIYF. The full variable domain, its missing parts supplied by reference TRBV7-9 and TRBJ1-3, is DTGVSQNPRHKITKRGQNVTFRCDPISEHNRLYWYRQTLGQGPEFLTYFQNEAQLEKSRLLSDRFSAERPKGSFSTLEIQRTEQGDSAMYLCASSFFERSGNTIYFGEGSWLTVV.

The V and J genes are TRBV18 and TRBJ2-4; 8 bases are a match to TRBD2. The CDR3 spans 16 residues. Germline CDR1 KGHSH, CDR2 LQKENI. V shed 2 bases and J 7 bases; nucleotides not matched to a gene: 10. CDR3: CASSPRNGGAENIQYF. The CDR3 nucleotides are TGTGCCAGCTCACCAAGGAACGGGGGGGCCGAGAACATTCAGTACTTC. Variable domain in full (rest from reference TRBV18 and TRBJ2-4): NAGVMQNPRHLVRRRGQEARLRCSPMKGHSHVYWYRQLPEEGLKFMVYLQKENIIDESGMPKERFSAEFPKEGPSILRIQQVVRGDSAAYFCASSPRNGGAENIQYFGAGTRLSVL.